The clone carrying this T cell receptor (beta chain) was recorded a few times. Authors' processing steps: Filtering differed for immunoSEQ, which gave only junction sequences without quality scores. Method: immunoSEQ multiplex PCR; TCRdb's copy keeps in-frame clones and lacks some. V, J and clone size derive from that table, while D and trimming were established from the DNA sequence. Of fewer than 600,000 clones in the sample, around 79% were seen once. The data derive from a study of shared clonotypes between healthy human individuals. CDR1 and CDR2 from the germline V gene are MNHEY and SMNVEV (reference sequence). This CDR3 contains 14 residues. With 5 bases clipped from V and 4 bases from J, the junction kept 5 bases outside the gene matches.

The rearrangement links TRBV27 to TRBJ2-7; 10 bases fit TRBD2. The clonotype was recovered from a middle-aged woman in good health. Some clones in this sample may be carry-over from other donors' samples. The sample consisted of PBMCs. The CDR3 spells CASSKQREGYEQYF. CDR3 bases: TGTGCCAGCAGTAAGCAGCGGGAGGGATACGAGCAGTACTTC.